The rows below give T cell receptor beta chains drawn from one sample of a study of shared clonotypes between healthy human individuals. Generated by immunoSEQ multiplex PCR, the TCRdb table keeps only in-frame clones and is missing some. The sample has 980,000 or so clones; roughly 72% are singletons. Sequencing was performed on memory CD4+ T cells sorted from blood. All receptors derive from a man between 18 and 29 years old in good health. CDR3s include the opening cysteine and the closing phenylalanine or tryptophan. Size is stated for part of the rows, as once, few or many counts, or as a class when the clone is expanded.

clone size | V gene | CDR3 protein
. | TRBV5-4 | CASSLGQGGNEKLFF
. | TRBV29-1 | CSVGERTTYNEQFF
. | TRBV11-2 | CASSLGAGLFTDTQYF
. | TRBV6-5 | CASSYSRYETQYF
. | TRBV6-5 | CASSVDDNYGYTF
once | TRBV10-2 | CASSEGTSWVREQFF
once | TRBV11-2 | CASSHITVNTQYF
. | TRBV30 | CAWPFDGNTIYF
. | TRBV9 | CASSVTGGDAFF
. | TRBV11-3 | CASSSLSSRVSNEKLFF
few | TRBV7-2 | CASSYRAANYGYTF
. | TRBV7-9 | CASSLAGISYNEQFF
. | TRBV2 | CASTGGIGPGELFF
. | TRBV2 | CASRAMYSSNQPQHF
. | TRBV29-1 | CSARSKKSRGDEQFF
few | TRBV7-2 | CASSLKTVSPHEQYF
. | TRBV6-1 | CASRVDDRENSPLHF